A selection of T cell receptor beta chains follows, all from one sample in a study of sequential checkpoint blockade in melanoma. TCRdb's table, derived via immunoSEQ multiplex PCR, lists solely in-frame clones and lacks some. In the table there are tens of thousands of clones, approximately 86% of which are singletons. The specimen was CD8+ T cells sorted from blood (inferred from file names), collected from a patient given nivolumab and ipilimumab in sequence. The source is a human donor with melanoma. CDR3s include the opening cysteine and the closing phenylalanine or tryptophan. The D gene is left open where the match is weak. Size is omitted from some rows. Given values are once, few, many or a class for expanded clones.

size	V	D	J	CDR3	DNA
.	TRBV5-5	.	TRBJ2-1	CASSLGGSEQFF	TGTGCCAGCAGCTTAGGAGGAAGTGAGCAGTTCTTC
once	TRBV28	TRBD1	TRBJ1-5	CASNFAGAGGDQPQHF	TGTGCCAGCAATTTCGCCGGGGCAGGGGGCGATCAGCCCCAGCATTTT
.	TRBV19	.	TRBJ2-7	CASSIVLFYEQYF	TGTGCCAGTAGTATAGTATTATTCTACGAGCAGTACTTC
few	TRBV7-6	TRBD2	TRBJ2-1	CASSSLLPGLAGVEQFF	TGTGCCAGCAGCTCCCTCCTACCGGGACTAGCGGGAGTTGAGCAGTTCTTC
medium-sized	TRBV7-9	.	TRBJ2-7	CASSTGRAYEQYF	TGTGCCAGCAGCACAGGACGGGCCTACGAGCAGTACTTC
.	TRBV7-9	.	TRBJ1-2	CAVESDSYGYTF	TGTGCCGTCGAGTCGGACAGCTATGGCTACACCTTC
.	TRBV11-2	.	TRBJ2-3	CASSLTDTQYF	TGTGCCAGCAGCCTCACAGATACGCAGTATTTT
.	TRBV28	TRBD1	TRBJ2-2	CASSPMTGAITNTGELFF	TGTGCCAGCAGTCCCATGACAGGGGCCATTACGAACACCGGGGAGCTGTTTTTT
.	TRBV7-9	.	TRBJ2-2	CANPNRDFDTGELFF	TGTGCCAACCCTAACCGGGACTTTGACACCGGGGAGCTGTTTTTT
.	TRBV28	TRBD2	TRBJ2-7	CASGLAGGTGEQYF	TGTGCCAGCGGGCTAGCGGGAGGAACTGGCGAGCAGTACTTC
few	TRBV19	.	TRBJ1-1	CASTATVYTEAFF	TGTGCCAGTACCGCGACAGTCTACACTGAAGCTTTCTTT